A selection of T cell receptor beta chains follows, all from one sample in a study of early T cells in non-severe SARS-CoV-2 infection. MiXCR, applied by TCRdb to the 5' RACE reads, yields one record per CDR3 protein. The data show about 92,000 distinct CDR3 sequences, roughly 14% seen once. Sequenced material: whole blood. The receptors were gathered from an adult who was a healthcare worker with PCR-confirmed SARS-CoV-2 infection or an uninfected control (not recorded which). The CDR3 runs from the conserved cysteine through the conserved F or W. The order of the fields is V gene, J gene, D gene, clone size, CDR3 DNA, CDR3 protein. D genes are given only for firm matches. Clone size is stated in some rows and not others, as once, few, many or a class when expanded.

v_call: TRBV18
j_call: TRBJ2-3
d_call: .
clone_size: .
cdr3_nt: TGTGCCAGCTTTAGCACAGATACGCAGTATTTT
cdr3_aa: CASFSTDTQYF

v_call: TRBV4-1
j_call: TRBJ2-7
d_call: TRBD2
clone_size: few
cdr3_nt: TGCGCCAGCAGCCAAGCCGGGACTAGCGTATCCTACGAGCAGTACTTC
cdr3_aa: CASSQAGTSVSYEQYF

v_call: TRBV6-5
j_call: TRBJ2-3
d_call: .
clone_size: few
cdr3_nt: TGTGCCAGCAGTTCCCCCGCAGATACGCAGTATTTT
cdr3_aa: CASSSPADTQYF

v_call: TRBV5-5
j_call: TRBJ2-5
d_call: .
clone_size: .
cdr3_nt: TGTGCCAGCAGCTTGCTATGGGGTCGGGAGACCCAGTACTTC
cdr3_aa: CASSLLWGRETQYF

v_call: TRBV19
j_call: TRBJ2-3
d_call: .
clone_size: many
cdr3_nt: TGTGCCAGTAATCACCTGGGAGATACGCAGTATTTT
cdr3_aa: CASNHLGDTQYF

v_call: TRBV12-3/TRBV12-4
j_call: TRBJ2-1
d_call: TRBD2
clone_size: few
cdr3_nt: TGTGCCAGCAGTTTCGGACTAGCAAATGAGCAGTTCTTC
cdr3_aa: CASSFGLANEQFF

v_call: TRBV5-1
j_call: TRBJ2-7
d_call: TRBD1
clone_size: .
cdr3_nt: TGCGCCAGCAGCCTTAGACAGGGCCACGAGCAGTACTTC
cdr3_aa: CASSLRQGHEQYF

v_call: TRBV19
j_call: TRBJ1-5
d_call: .
clone_size: .
cdr3_nt: TGTGCCAGTAGTATCTGGGGGATGAGCCAGGATCAGCCCCAGCATTTT
cdr3_aa: CASSIWGMSQDQPQHF

v_call: TRBV27
j_call: TRBJ2-7
d_call: TRBD2
clone_size: .
cdr3_nt: TGTGCCAGCAGTTATGGGTCGGGAGGTTACGAGCAGTACTTC
cdr3_aa: CASSYGSGGYEQYF

v_call: TRBV29-1
j_call: TRBJ2-7
d_call: .
clone_size: once
cdr3_nt: TGCAGCGTTGGGGGGGCCCACTCCTACGAGCAGTACTTC
cdr3_aa: CSVGGAHSYEQYF

v_call: TRBV6-2/TRBV6-3
j_call: TRBJ1-2
d_call: TRBD1
clone_size: few
cdr3_nt: TGTGCCAGCAGGAGGACAGGTGACTATGGCTACACCTTC
cdr3_aa: CASRRTGDYGYTF

v_call: TRBV4-2
j_call: TRBJ1-1
d_call: TRBD1
clone_size: few
cdr3_nt: TGTGCCAGCAGCCAAGGGACAGGGCGAATGGGAACTGAAGCTTTCTTT
cdr3_aa: CASSQGTGRMGTEAFF

v_call: TRBV6-4
j_call: TRBJ2-1
d_call: TRBD2
clone_size: .
cdr3_nt: TGTGCCAGCAGTAGACTAGCGGCAGCGTCAAACTCGTACAATGAGCAGTTCTTC
cdr3_aa: CASSRLAAASNSYNEQFF

v_call: TRBV5-1
j_call: TRBJ1-2
d_call: .
clone_size: few
cdr3_nt: TGCGCCAGCAGCTTAAATTTCGGCAGCGGTTCCTATGGCTACACCTTC
cdr3_aa: CASSLNFGSGSYGYTF

v_call: TRBV29-1
j_call: TRBJ2-1
d_call: .
clone_size: once
cdr3_nt: TGCAGCCCGTCAGGAGGTCGCTCCTACAATGAGCAGTTCTTC
cdr3_aa: CSPSGGRSYNEQFF